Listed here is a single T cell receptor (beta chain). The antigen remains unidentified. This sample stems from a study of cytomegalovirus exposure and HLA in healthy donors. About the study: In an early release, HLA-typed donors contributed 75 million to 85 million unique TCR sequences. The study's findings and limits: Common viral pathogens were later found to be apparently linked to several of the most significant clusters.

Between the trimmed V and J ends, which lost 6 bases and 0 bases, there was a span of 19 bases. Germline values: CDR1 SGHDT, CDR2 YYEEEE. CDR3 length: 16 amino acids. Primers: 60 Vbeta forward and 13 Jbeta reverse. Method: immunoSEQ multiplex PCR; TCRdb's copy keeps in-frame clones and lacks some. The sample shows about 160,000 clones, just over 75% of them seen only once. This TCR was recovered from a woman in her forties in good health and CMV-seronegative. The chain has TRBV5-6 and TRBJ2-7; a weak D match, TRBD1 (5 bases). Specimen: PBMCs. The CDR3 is CASTPSPTGSSYEQYF. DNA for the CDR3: TGTGCCAGCACCCCGTCCCCCACAGGAAGCTCCTACGAGCAGTACTTC.